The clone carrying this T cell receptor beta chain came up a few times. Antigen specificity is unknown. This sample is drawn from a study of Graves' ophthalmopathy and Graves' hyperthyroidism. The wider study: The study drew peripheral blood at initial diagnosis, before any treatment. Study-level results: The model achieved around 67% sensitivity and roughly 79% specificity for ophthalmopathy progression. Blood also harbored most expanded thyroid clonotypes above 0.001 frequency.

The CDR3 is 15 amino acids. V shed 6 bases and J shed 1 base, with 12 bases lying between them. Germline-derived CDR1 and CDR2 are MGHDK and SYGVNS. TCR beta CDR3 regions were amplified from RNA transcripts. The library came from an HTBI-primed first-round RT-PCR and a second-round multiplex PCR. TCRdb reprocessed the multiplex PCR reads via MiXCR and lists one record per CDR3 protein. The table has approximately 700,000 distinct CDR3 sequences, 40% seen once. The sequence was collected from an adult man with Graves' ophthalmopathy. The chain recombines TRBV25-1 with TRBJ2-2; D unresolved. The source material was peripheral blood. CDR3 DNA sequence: TGTGCCAGCAGCCCAGACCCCAGGAACACCGGGGAGCTGTTTTTT. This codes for CASSPDPRNTGELFF.